This T cell receptor (beta chain) was identified during a study of T-cell memory formation after mild COVID-19 (dated by TCRdb to the early 2020s). General notes on the study: TCR sequence clusters from the two donors were largely donor specific. Two young, previously healthy adult volunteers made up the cohort, one male and one female. In a couple of donors, T-cell clones that expanded and contracted after mild COVID-19 were followed by sequencing TCRalpha and TCRbeta repertoires longitudinally. Broader findings and caveats from the paper: Clones that contracted from day 15 to 85 showed balanced CD4/CD8 phenotypes, whereas a second wave of clones that expanded from day 15 to 37 leaned towards CD4+. Contracting CD4+ clones were found mainly in CM and EM memory subsets, while CD8+ clones were enriched in EMRA. Only a couple of mild cases were covered in the study, and larger cohorts including severe cases with pre-infection samples were considered necessary. SARS-CoV-2 specificity of the second-wave clones peaking on day 37 was not confirmed. Some responding clones were detected in pre-infection memory, suggesting pre-existing cross-reactive memory T cells joined the SARS-CoV-2 response.

The sequencer was an Illumina NovaSeq 6000. Using 5'RACE with constant-segment primers, TCRalpha and TCRbeta cDNA libraries were constructed, with sample barcodes and unique molecular identifiers added in the process. Trizol reagent was used to extract RNA from every sample. The libraries were amplified in two PCR steps, and the second step added a second sample barcode and Illumina TruSeq adapters. Sequencing of the libraries was done on an Illumina NovaSeq, producing 2 x 150 bp paired-end reads. The original pipeline was this. The reads were demultiplexed and collapsed into UMI-guided consensus sequences using migec v1.2.7. Using mixcr v2.1.11, UMI consensuses were aligned to TRA and TRB V and J templates and then assembled into clonotypes. A clonotype was counted as expanded or contracted only when both edgeR and NoisET called the clonotype significant, with the noise models trained on biological replicates. For edgeR calls, the thresholds were a false discovery rate-adjusted p below 0.01 and a log2 fold-change of 1. As an exploratory analysis of dynamics, max-normalized trajectories of the 1000 most abundant clonotypes were examined by PCA with hierarchical clustering. Each responding clone was given a CD4 or CD8 phenotype based on the CD4+ and CD8+ repertoires, which had been sequenced separately. TCRdb trimmed public reads at Q25 via fastp, called clones via MiXCR and kept in-frame beta chains. Rows matching on CDR3 protein sequence are summarized as one entry with the most common DNA and genes. The V and J calls were determined by TCRdb, not by the authors. This sample has fewer than 70,000 distinct CDR3 sequences in its table, and over 7.5% of those were observed once. The ten biggest clones cover 1.2% of the sample.

Ten or more counts support this clonotype. The target of this receptor is not known. Per-base qualities were not stored, and no clone one base away is much larger. V lost 6 bases and J lost 3 bases; the stretch between them is 10 bases long. Measured from the cysteine to the phenylalanine, the CDR3 is 13 residues long. The sequence is cut down to CDR3 DNA, 39 bases in frame from base 1. The germline V gene gives CDR1 as MNHEY and CDR2 as SVGEGT. Ficoll-Paque density gradient centrifugation was the method used to isolate PBMCs. The origin of this receptor is a man aged 18 to 30 who had mild COVID-19 (a few samples of this study predate the infection). The sample titles of this study are shuffled in the database, so cell type and time point are left out; the donor was told from shared clones. The rearranged chain carries TRBV6-2 or TRBV6-3 and TRBJ2-3; TRBD1 might be the D gene, on 6 matching bases. Sequencing was done on a sample of PBMCs or a T cell subset sorted from them (not recorded which). The CDR3 amino acid sequence is: CASRPTGTDTQYF. Here is the DNA: TGTGCCAGCAGGCCGACAGGTACAGATACGCAGTATTTT.